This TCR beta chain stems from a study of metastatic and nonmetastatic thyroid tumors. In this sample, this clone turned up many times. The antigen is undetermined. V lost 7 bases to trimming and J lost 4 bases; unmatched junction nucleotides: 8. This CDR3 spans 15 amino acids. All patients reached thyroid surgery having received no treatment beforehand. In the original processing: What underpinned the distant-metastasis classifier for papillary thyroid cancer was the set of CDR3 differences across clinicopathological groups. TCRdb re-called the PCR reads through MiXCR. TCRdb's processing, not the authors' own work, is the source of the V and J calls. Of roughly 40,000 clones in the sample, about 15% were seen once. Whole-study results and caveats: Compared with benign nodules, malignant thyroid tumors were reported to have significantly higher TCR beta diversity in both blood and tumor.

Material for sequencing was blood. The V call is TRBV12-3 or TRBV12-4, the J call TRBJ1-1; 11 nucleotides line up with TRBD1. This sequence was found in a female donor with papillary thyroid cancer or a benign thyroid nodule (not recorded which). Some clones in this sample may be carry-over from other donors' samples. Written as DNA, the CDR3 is TGTGCCAGCAAGCCGGGGGGACAGGGGGGCACTGAAGCTTTCTTT. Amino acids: CASKPGGQGGTEAFF.